A single sample gave rise to the 9 T cell receptor beta chains below, sequenced in a study of blood T cell repertoires in COVID-19. Clones were read by immunoSEQ multiplex PCR, and TCRdb kept only the in-frame ones, dropping some. The data contain around 250,000 clones, around 81% of them singletons. Sequencing used peripheral blood. Receptors originate from a man aged 25-40 years who had recovered from COVID-19.

This sequence joins TRBV11-2 and TRBJ1-6, with 9 bases lining up with TRBD1. J was trimmed by 14 bases and V by 5 bases; bases with no gene match: 7. The CDR3 loop spans 13 amino acids. The germline gives CDR1 SGHAT, CDR2 FQNNGV. The CDR3 coding sequence is TGTGCCAGCAGCCAGGACAGGGGAACGGCCCTCCACTTT. As protein: CASSQDRGTALHF.

The CDR3 nucleotides are TGTGCCAGCAGCTCTCCCTTGGCGGGGGCCTTCCAAGAGACCCAGTACTTC. Translated: CASSSPLAGAFQETQYF. The chain links TRBV5-4 to TRBJ2-5, with D maybe TRBD2 (7 bases). Germline V CDR1 and CDR2: SGHNT, YYREEE (reference sequence). The CDR3 consists of 17 residues. The V end lost 3 bases, the J end lost 1 base, and 19 bases lay between the germline ends.

This clone was recorded once. J is TRBJ1-3 and V is TRBV18; no clear D gene. V dropped 4 bases and J dropped 0 bases, with 10 bases sitting between them. CDR3 length equals 15 residues. Germline CDR1 reads KGHSH; CDR2 reads LQKENI. CDR3 residues: CASSLTGSSGNTIYF. The CDR3 DNA reads as TGTGCCAGCTCACTGACGGGGAGCTCTGGAAACACCATATATTTT.

In nucleotides, the CDR3 is TGTGCCACGACACCCCACACGGATTCACCCCTCCACTTT. This translates into CATTPHTDSPLHF. This chain joins TRBV10-3 and TRBJ1-6; D uncertain. Between the trimmed V and J ends, which lost 10 bases and 8 bases, there was a span of 15 bases. The CDR3 consists of 13 residues. Germline lookup yields CDR1 ENHRY and CDR2 SYGVKD.

The chain is built from TRBV10-3 and TRBJ1-5, with D perhaps TRBD1 (6 bases). This CDR3 region has 13 residues. Looked up from germline, CDR1 is ENHRY and CDR2 is SYGVKD. V lost 10 bases, J lost 4 bases, and 14 bases lay in between. CDR3 coding DNA: TGTGCCACGACCTACAGGGTAAATCAGCCCCAGCATTTT. It encodes CATTYRVNQPQHF.

The chain links TRBV5-1 to TRBJ1-3; the D gene is possibly TRBD1 (5 bases). The CDR3 consists of 15 residues. V was trimmed by 1 base and J by 4 bases, leaving 12 bases between them. Germline-derived CDR1 and CDR2 are SGHRS and YFSETQ. CDR3 in amino acids: CASSLTQGTGNTIYF. CDR3 DNA: TGCGCCAGCAGCTTGACGCAGGGAACAGGAAACACCATATATTTT. The full variable domain, rest sourced from reference TRBV5-1 and TRBJ1-3, is KAGVTQTPRYLIKTRGQQVTLSCSPISGHRSVSWYQQTPGQGLQFLFEYFSETQRNKGNFPGRFSGRQFSNSRSEMNVSTLELGDSALYLCASSLTQGTGNTIYFGEGSWLTVV.

The chain joins TRBV19 to TRBJ1-5; possibly TRBD1 for D (6 bases). Germline V CDR1 and CDR2: LNHDA, SQIVND (reference sequence). Trimming took 5 bases from V and 3 from J, leaving 14 bases between them. The CDR3 covers 15 residues. The CDR3 bases are TGTGCCAGTAGTCCAGAGGGGACAAACAATCAGCCCCAGCATTTT. This gives the protein CASSPEGTNNQPQHF.

This sequence joins TRBV19 and TRBJ2-7; 11 nucleotides agree with TRBD2. The CDR3 extends over 16 amino acids. The germline CDR1 and CDR2 sequences are LNHDA and SQIVND (reference sequence). J gave up 6 bases and V 7 bases, and 14 bases lay outside the gene matches. The CDR3 DNA reads TGTGCCAGTAAACCCCTAGCGGGGGGCCCTCCTTCCGAGCAGTACTTC. It yields the protein CASKPLAGGPPSEQYF.

The gene calls are TRBV4-2 and TRBJ1-4; weak D call: TRBD1 (6 bases). Per the germline V gene, CDR1 is LGHNA and CDR2 is YNFKEQ. The CDR3 consists of 14 residues. V was clipped by 2 bases and J by 8 bases, with 12 bases between them. The CDR3 spells CASSQKGESEKLFF. As DNA, the CDR3 is TGTGCCAGCAGCCAAAAGGGGGAAAGCGAAAAACTGTTTTTT.